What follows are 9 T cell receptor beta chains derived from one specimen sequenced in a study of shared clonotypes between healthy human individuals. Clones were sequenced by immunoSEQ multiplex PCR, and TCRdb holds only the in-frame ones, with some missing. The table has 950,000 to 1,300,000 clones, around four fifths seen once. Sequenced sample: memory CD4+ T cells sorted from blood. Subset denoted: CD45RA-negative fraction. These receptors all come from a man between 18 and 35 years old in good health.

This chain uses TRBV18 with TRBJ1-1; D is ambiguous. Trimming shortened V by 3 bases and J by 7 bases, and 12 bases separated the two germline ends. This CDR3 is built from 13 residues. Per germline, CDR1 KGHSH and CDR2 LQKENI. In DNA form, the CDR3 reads TGTGCCAGCTCACCGATTAGGGATGTTGAAGCTTTCTTT. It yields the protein CASSPIRDVEAFF.

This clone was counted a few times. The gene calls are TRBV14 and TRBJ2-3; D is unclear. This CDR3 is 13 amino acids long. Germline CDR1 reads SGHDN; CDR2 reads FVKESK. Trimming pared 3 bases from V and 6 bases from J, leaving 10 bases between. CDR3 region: CASSHDLKDTQYF. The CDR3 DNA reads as TGTGCCAGCAGCCACGATTTGAAGGATACGCAGTATTTT.

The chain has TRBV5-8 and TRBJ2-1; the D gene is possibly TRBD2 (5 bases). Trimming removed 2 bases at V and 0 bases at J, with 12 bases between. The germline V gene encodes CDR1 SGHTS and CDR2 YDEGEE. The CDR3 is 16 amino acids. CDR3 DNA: TGTGCCAGCAGCTTCACCGGGGTCGGCTCCTACAATGAGCAGTTCTTC. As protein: CASSFTGVGSYNEQFF.

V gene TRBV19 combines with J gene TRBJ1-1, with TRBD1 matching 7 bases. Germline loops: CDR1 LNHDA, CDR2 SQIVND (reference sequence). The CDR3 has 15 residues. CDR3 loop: CVVGTARGGNTEAFF. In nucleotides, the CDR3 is TGTGTGGTGGGGACAGCGAGAGGCGGGAACACTGAAGCTTTCTTT.

The CDR3 DNA is TGTGCCAGCAGCGAGGCCGGGGACACAACTAACTATGGCTACACCTTC. This translates into CASSEAGDTTNYGYTF. The genes are TRBV7-8 and TRBJ1-2; TRBD1 is a possible D gene (6 bases). Per germline, CDR1 SGHVS and CDR2 FQNEAQ. CDR3 size: 16 residues. V shed 5 bases and J shed 0 bases, with 16 bases lying between them.

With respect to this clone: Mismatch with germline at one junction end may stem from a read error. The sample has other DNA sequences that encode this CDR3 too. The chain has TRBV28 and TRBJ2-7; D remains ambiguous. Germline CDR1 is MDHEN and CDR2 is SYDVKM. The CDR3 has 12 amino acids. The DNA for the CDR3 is TGTGCCAGTAGTTCCCCCTCCCGGGAGCAGTACTTC. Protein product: CASSSPSREQYF.

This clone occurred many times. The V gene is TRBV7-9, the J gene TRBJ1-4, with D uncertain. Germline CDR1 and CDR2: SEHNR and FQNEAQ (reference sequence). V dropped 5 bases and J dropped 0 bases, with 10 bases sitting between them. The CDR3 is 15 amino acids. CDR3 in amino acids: CASSPQGTTNEKLFF. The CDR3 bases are TGTGCCAGCAGCCCGCAAGGGACAACTAATGAAAAACTGTTTTTT.

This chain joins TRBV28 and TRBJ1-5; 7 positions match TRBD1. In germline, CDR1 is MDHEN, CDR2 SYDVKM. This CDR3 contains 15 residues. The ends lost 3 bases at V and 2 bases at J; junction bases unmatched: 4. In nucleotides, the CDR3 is TGTGCCAGCAGTTTGCGGGACAGACGCAATCAGCCCCAGCATTTT. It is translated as CASSLRDRRNQPQHF. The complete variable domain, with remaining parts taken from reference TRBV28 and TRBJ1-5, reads DVKVTQSSRYLVKRTGEKVFLECVQDMDHENMFWYRQDPGLGLRLIYFSYDVKMKEKGDIPEGYSVSREKKERFSLILESASTNQTSMYLCASSLRDRRNQPQHFGDGTRLSIL.

The CDR3 reads CASRQGNYGYTF. For the CDR3, the DNA is TGTGCCAGCAGACAGGGTAACTATGGCTACACCTTC. This chain connects TRBV25-1 to TRBJ1-2, with D perhaps TRBD1 (6 bases). Trimming removed 6 bases at V and 1 base at J, with 6 bases between. Germline V gene sequence: CDR1 MGHDK, CDR2 SYGVNS. The CDR3 is made up of 12 amino acids.